The 28 T cell receptor beta chains in this list originate from one sample, sequenced in a study of T cell responses to AZD1222 COVID-19 vaccine. Some clones are missing from TCRdb's copy, which holds only in-frame ones; the method was immunoSEQ multiplex PCR. The sample lists approximately 150,000 clones; roughly nine tenths were seen once. The input for sequencing was peripheral blood, taken 28 days after the second AZD1222 dose. These receptors originate from an adult who received the AZD1222 COVID-19 vaccine.

V and J are TRBV11-2 and TRBJ1-2; TRBD1 might be the D (5 bases). The V end was cut by 5 bases, the J end by 4 bases, with 14 bases between. The CDR3 length is 14 residues. Looked up from germline, CDR1 is SGHAT and CDR2 is FQNNGV. The CDR3 spells CASSPQERFYGYTF. The DNA for the CDR3 is TGTGCCAGCAGCCCACAGGAGCGCTTCTATGGCTACACCTTC.

The chain couples TRBV7-8 to TRBJ1-2, with TRBD1 matching 7 bases. Trimming cost V 0 bases and J 7 bases; bases outside gene matches: 8. Germline CDR1 SGHVS, CDR2 FQNEAQ. The CDR3 extends over 15 amino acids. DNA for the CDR3: TGTGCCAGCAGCTTAGCGGGACAGACAACTATTGGCTACACCTTC. Amino acids: CASSLAGQTTIGYTF.

With respect to this clone: Other DNA sequences in this specimen translate into the identical CDR3. The chain links TRBV11-2 to TRBJ2-5; no firm D call. Per germline, CDR1 SGHAT and CDR2 FQNNGV. Trimming removed 3 bases at V and 0 bases at J, with 5 bases between. The CDR3 extends over 13 amino acids. CDR3 in DNA: TGTGCCAGCAGCTTTTCGGACCAAGAGACCCAGTACTTC. Its translation: CASSFSDQETQYF.

In this sample, this clone turned up a few times. CDR3 DNA sequence: TGTGCCAGCAGCTTTTCCAGCTCTGGAAACACCATATATTTT. Its protein is CASSFSSSGNTIYF. The J gene is TRBJ1-3, the V gene TRBV13, with no clear D. Trimming shortened V by 3 bases and J by 0 bases, and 6 bases separated the two germline ends. The CDR3 totals 14 residues. Looked up from germline, CDR1 is PRHDT and CDR2 is FYEKMQ (reference sequence).

This chain connects TRBV7-8 to TRBJ1-3; perhaps TRBD1 as D (5 bases). This CDR3 spans 16 amino acids. CDR1 and CDR2 from the germline V gene are SGHVS and FQNEAQ. The V end lost 1 base, the J end lost 2 bases, and 12 bases lay between the germline ends. The CDR3 loop reads CASSLGGGNTGNTIYF. In DNA, the CDR3 is TGTGCCAGCAGCTTAGGGGGCGGGAATACTGGAAACACCATATATTTT.

The chain carries TRBV3-1 (or the pseudogene TRBV3-2) and TRBJ1-6; TRBD1 is a possible D gene (5 bases). This CDR3 has 14 amino acids. V was shortened by 3 bases and J by 7 bases, with 10 bases between the two germline ends. The V gene's germline CDR1 is LGHDT and CDR2 YNNKEL (reference sequence). CDR3 DNA: TGTGCCAGCAGCCACGGGGGTGGGAATTCACCCCTCCACTTT. As protein: CASSHGGGNSPLHF.

This clone was found once. The chain couples TRBV7-2 to TRBJ1-1; no clear D gene. V gave up 6 bases and J gave up 4 bases, with 21 bases separating them. Germline CDR1 is SGHTA and CDR2 is FQGNSA. This CDR3 region has 16 residues. The CDR3 DNA reads TGTGCCAGCAGGTTCCCCCGGGTGGGGAAAGGCACTGAAGCTTTCTTT. Protein product: CASRFPRVGKGTEAFF.

This clone showed up just once. The chain joins TRBV19 to TRBJ2-3, with D possibly matching TRBD1 (5 bases). The CDR3 runs to 16 residues. V was cut by 3 bases and J by 0 bases, with 13 bases left in between. Germline V lookup: CDR1 LNHDA, CDR2 SQIVND (reference sequence). The CDR3 region is CASSIGRQTSTDTQYF. CDR3 nucleotides: TGTGCCAGTAGTATTGGTCGACAGACAAGCACAGATACGCAGTATTTT.

This clone was detected only a few times. The V and J genes are TRBV19 and TRBJ1-5; the D gene is possibly TRBD1 (5 bases). V was cut by 6 bases and J by 1 base, with 22 bases left in between. This CDR3 is 18 amino acids long. Germline values: CDR1 LNHDA, CDR2 SQIVND (reference sequence). The CDR3 nucleotides read TGTGCCAGTAGGTCCGGCTTAAACTCGGGGACGAGCAATCAGCCCCAGCATTTT. This sequence encodes CASRSGLNSGTSNQPQHF. Drawing the rest from reference TRBV19 and TRBJ1-5, the complete variable domain is DGGITQSPKYLFRKEGQNVTLSCEQNLNHDAMYWYRQDPGQGLRLIYYSQIVNDFQKGDIAEGYSVSREKKESFPLTVTSAQKNPTAFYLCASRSGLNSGTSNQPQHFGDGTRLSIL.

The V and J genes are TRBV4-3 and TRBJ1-2; 7 bases are shared with TRBD1. This CDR3 is built from 13 residues. With V trimmed by 4 bases and J by 4 bases, 3 bases remained unmatched. CDR1 LGHNA and CDR2 YSLEER come from the germline V gene. In nucleotides, the CDR3 is TGCGCCAGCAGCCGCGGGACAGCCTATGGCTACACCTTC. Amino acids: CASSRGTAYGYTF.

The table lists this clone with a few counts. The rearrangement uses TRBV2 and TRBJ1-5; perhaps TRBD1 as D (6 bases). The CDR3 is 14 amino acids. Germline loops: CDR1 SNHLY, CDR2 FYNNEI. V lost 6 bases and J 10 bases, leaving 19 bases between the germline ends. The CDR3: CASSADRVGIPQHF. DNA for the CDR3: TGTGCCAGCAGCGCGGACAGAGTAGGCATTCCCCAGCATTTT. The full variable domain, rest sourced from reference TRBV2 and TRBJ1-5, is EPEVTQTPSHQVTQMGQEVILRCVPISNHLYFYWYRQILGQKVEFLVSFYNNEISEKSEIFDDQFSVERPDGSNFTLKIRSTKLEDSAMYFCASSADRVGIPQHFGDGTRLSIL.

This clone was detected only a few times. The CDR3 nucleotides read TGTGCCAGTAGTACCGGGACAGGGGGCGGCGAGACCCAGTACTTC. It is translated as CASSTGTGGGETQYF. The chain has TRBV19 and TRBJ2-5; 12 nucleotides line up with TRBD1. V was clipped by 4 bases and J by 5 bases; unmatched bases: 5. The germline CDR1 and CDR2 sequences are LNHDA and SQIVND (reference sequence). This CDR3 contains 15 residues.

The CDR3 region is CASSSRGTGSYNEQFF. The DNA of the CDR3 is TGTGCCAGCAGCTCACGAGGGACAGGGTCCTACAATGAGCAGTTCTTC. The chain couples TRBV7-2 to TRBJ2-1; 9 nucleotides line up with TRBD1. V lost 4 bases and J lost 1; bases outside the gene matches: 5. Looked up from germline, CDR1 is SGHTA and CDR2 is FQGNSA. CDR3 size: 16 residues.

The rearrangement uses TRBV15 and TRBJ2-2; 8 bases are shared with TRBD2. V shed 0 bases and J 7 bases; nucleotides not matched to a gene: 10. Germline CDR1 reads LNHNV; CDR2 reads YYDKDF (reference sequence). The CDR3 runs 17 residues. CDR3 bases: TGTGCCACCAGCAGAGATCCGGGGGGGCCTATTGTCGGGGAGCTGTTTTTT. The encoded protein is CATSRDPGGPIVGELFF.

This chain joins TRBV9 and TRBJ2-5; the match to TRBD2 covers 7 bases. Germline V lookup: CDR1 SGDLS, CDR2 YYNGEE. The CDR3 runs to 15 residues. Trimming cost V 4 bases and J 2 bases; bases outside gene matches: 8. CDR3 nucleotide sequence: TGTGCCAGCAGCACCACCCTAGCGGCACAAGAGACCCAGTACTTC. Protein: CASSTTLAAQETQYF.

The chain employs TRBV29-1 and TRBJ2-3; 11 bases map to TRBD2. The CDR3 extends over 16 amino acids. Losses at the gene ends were 2 bases for V and 3 bases for J; bases not matched to a gene: 7. The germline V gene has CDR1 SQVTM and CDR2 ANQGSEA. In DNA, the CDR3 is TGCAGCGTTGAACAACTAGCGGGAGTTGTTACAGATACGCAGTATTTT. Protein product: CSVEQLAGVVTDTQYF.

The chain links TRBV5-6 to TRBJ2-4; D call uncertain. The CDR3 length is 14 residues. Trimming took 3 bases from V and 0 from J, leaving 7 bases between them. Germline values: CDR1 SGHDT, CDR2 YYEEEE. CDR3 DNA sequence: TGTGCCAGCAGCTCACCGGTAGCCAAAAACATTCAGTACTTC. Protein sequence: CASSSPVAKNIQYF. The whole variable domain, remainder taken from reference TRBV5-6 and TRBJ2-4, is DAGVTQSPTHLIKTRGQQVTLRCSPKSGHDTVSWYQQALGQGPQFIFQYYEEEERQRGNFPDRFSGHQFPNYSSELNVNALLLGDSALYLCASSSPVAKNIQYFGAGTRLSVL.

CDR3 amino acids: CASSLSLGWDTEAFF. The CDR3 DNA reads TGTGCCAGCAGTTTATCGTTAGGTTGGGACACTGAAGCTTTCTTT. The genes are TRBV28 and TRBJ1-1; D ambiguous. CDR3 length: 15 amino acids. The V gene's germline CDR1 is MDHEN and CDR2 SYDVKM. V lost 1 base and J 3 bases, leaving 12 bases between the germline ends.

The J gene is TRBJ2-4, the V gene TRBV10-3, with a tentative D call TRBD2 (6 bases). Trimming stripped 8 bases from V and 1 base from J, with 18 bases between. This CDR3 has 16 residues. Germline CDR1 ENHRY, CDR2 SYGVKD. The CDR3 reads CAIYPLSGRAKNIQYF. The CDR3 bases are TGTGCCATCTATCCGCTTTCGGGGAGGGCCAAAAACATTCAGTACTTC.

This chain joins TRBV3-1 (or the pseudogene TRBV3-2) and TRBJ1-2, with D hard to call. The ends were cut back, 1 base at V and 2 bases at J, with 11 bases in the middle. The germline V gene has CDR1 LGHDT and CDR2 YNNKEL (reference sequence). The CDR3 has 15 residues. In nucleotides, the CDR3 is TGTGCCAGCAGCCAAGTGTCAGACACAAACTATGGCTACACCTTC. It yields the protein CASSQVSDTNYGYTF.

The chain combines TRBV6-5 with TRBJ2-2; TRBD1 matches at 8 bases. The V gene end was trimmed by 7 bases and the J gene end by 8 bases; junction bases not matched to a gene: 9. The V gene's germline CDR1 is MNHEY and CDR2 SVGAGI. This CDR3 is built from 14 residues. CDR3 bases: TGTGCCAGCAACCTCGCCCAGGGGGCAGGGGAGCTGTTTTTT. Protein product: CASNLAQGAGELFF.

The chain combines TRBV15 with TRBJ2-7; D is unresolved. CDR3 length: 14 amino acids. Germline V lookup: CDR1 LNHNV, CDR2 YYDKDF (reference sequence). V lost 2 bases to trimming and J lost 3 bases, with 11 bases between them. The CDR3 here is CATSRRTENYEQYF. In DNA form, the CDR3 reads TGTGCCACCAGCAGACGGACGGAAAACTACGAGCAGTACTTC.

The CDR3 DNA is TGTGCCAGCAGCCCCGTCGGGGGAGGGAACACTGAAGCTTTCTTT. This translates into CASSPVGGGNTEAFF. The rearrangement uses TRBV3-1 (or the pseudogene TRBV3-2) and TRBJ1-1; a possible D gene is TRBD1 (5 bases). Germline lookup yields CDR1 LGHDT and CDR2 YNNKEL (reference sequence). This CDR3 spans 15 amino acids. Trimming took off 4 bases at V and 1 base at J, with 13 bases between the two ends.

This clone was seen only once. V and J are TRBV27 and TRBJ1-6; D remains unclear. The germline V gene encodes CDR1 MNHEY and CDR2 SMNVEV (reference sequence). This CDR3 is built from 16 residues. V was trimmed by 2 bases and J by 0 bases, leaving 8 bases between them. CDR3 region: CASSLTRNSYNSPLHF. CDR3 nucleotide sequence: TGTGCCAGCAGTTTAACACGAAACTCCTATAATTCACCCCTCCACTTT.

The chain uses TRBV19 and TRBJ2-3, with 12 bases matching TRBD1. The CDR3 spans 16 residues. Germline V gene sequence: CDR1 LNHDA, CDR2 SQIVND (reference sequence). After removal of 4 bases from V and 8 bases from J, the junction contained 10 bases not matched to a gene. Written as DNA, the CDR3 is TGTGCCAGTAGTACACCGGGACAGGGGGCCGTGGGTACGCAGTATTTT. It encodes CASSTPGQGAVGTQYF.

This chain connects TRBV7-9 to TRBJ2-7, with 7 positions matching TRBD1. The trim removed 4 bases at V and 6 bases at J, leaving 6 bases unmatched. CDR1 is SEHNR and CDR2 is FQNEAQ in the germline V gene (reference sequence). CDR3 length: 13 amino acids. The CDR3 is CASSSASGGEQYF. CDR3 coding DNA: TGTGCCAGCAGCTCAGCATCAGGGGGCGAGCAGTACTTC. The full variable domain, in which reference TRBV7-9 and TRBJ2-7 provide the parts outside the CDR3, is DTGVSQNPRHKITKRGQNVTFRCDPISEHNRLYWYRQTLGQGPEFLTYFQNEAQLEKSRLLSDRFSAERPKGSFSTLEIQRTEQGDSAMYLCASSSASGGEQYFGPGTRLTVT.

The count of this clone is one. The V call is TRBV7-2, the J call TRBJ1-5; D ambiguous. V lost 3 bases and J 0 bases, leaving 6 bases between the germline ends. The germline V gene encodes CDR1 SGHTA and CDR2 FQGNSA. The CDR3 covers 14 residues. This chain's CDR3 is CASSFYRSNQPQHF. CDR3 DNA: TGTGCCAGCAGCTTTTACCGTAGCAATCAGCCCCAGCATTTT.

The chain combines TRBV15 with TRBJ2-7, with D maybe TRBD2 (5 bases). Trimming shortened V by 0 bases and J by 0 bases, and 15 bases separated the two germline ends. This CDR3 comprises 17 residues. Germline CDR1 reads LNHNV; CDR2 reads YYDKDF (reference sequence). CDR3 amino acids: CATSRDDYSERSYEQYF. DNA for the CDR3: TGTGCCACCAGCAGAGATGACTACAGCGAACGCTCCTACGAGCAGTACTTC.